The present T cell receptor (beta chain) was sequenced within a study of cytomegalovirus exposure and HLA in healthy donors. Worth noting for this clone: What it recognizes is unknown.

Germline V lookup: CDR1 MNHEY, CDR2 SVGAGI. The CDR3 has 13 amino acids. With 7 bases removed from V and 8 bases from J, the gap between germline ends came to 15 bases. Study-level findings and limits: Overall, approximately 150 TCR beta chains were annotated as cytomegalovirus-associated. Analysis was carried out at a later point, and it linked a missense DCLRE1C variant to TCR beta V- and J-gene trimming. Whilst most TCR sequences proved rare, a subset of public TCRs occurred across many donors.

PCR used 60 Vbeta primers and 13 Jbeta primers. Only in-frame clones appear in the TCRdb table, and some are missing; sequencing was by immunoSEQ multiplex PCR. The sample holds fewer than 200,000 clones, 75% to 80% seen once. Unrecorded immune exposures were likely, despite nominal health at sampling. The source material was PBMCs. This receptor was obtained from a man in his forties in good health and CMV-seropositive. This sequence joins TRBV6-5 and TRBJ2-1; no clear D. The CDR3 nucleotides read TGTGCCAGCACCCCGCAAGGTCGGGATGAGCAGTTCTTC. This codes for CASTPQGRDEQFF.